These T cell receptor beta chains were read from a single sample in a study of shared clonotypes between healthy human individuals. TCRdb's copy holds only in-frame clones and misses some; the assay was immunoSEQ multiplex PCR. Of hundreds of thousands of clones listed, 55% to 85% were seen once; the top ten hold around 2%. The sequencing input was memory CD4+ T cells sorted from blood. The receptors come from a woman aged 25 to 39 in good health. CDR3s include the opening cysteine and the closing phenylalanine or tryptophan. Fields, in order: J gene, clone size, D gene, V gene, CDR3 length, CDR3 DNA, CDR3 protein. D genes are given only for firm matches. The size field is filled for only some rows; it gives once, few, many or a size class.

J gene: TRBJ1-4; clone size: NA; D gene: NA; V gene: TRBV6-1; CDR3 length: 14; CDR3 DNA: TGTGCCAGCAGGGTCGTAAGGGGGGGTGAAAAACTGTTTTTT; CDR3 protein: CASRVVRGGEKLFF
J gene: TRBJ2-4; clone size: NA; D gene: NA; V gene: TRBV28; CDR3 length: 13; CDR3 DNA: TGTGCCACCGAAGACAGGAGCAAAAACATTCAGTACTTC; CDR3 protein: CATEDRSKNIQYF
J gene: TRBJ1-1; clone size: NA; D gene: TRBD1; V gene: TRBV7-9; CDR3 length: 15; CDR3 DNA: TGTGCCAGCAGCTTAGGGACAGGGGAGAACACTGAAGCTTTCTTT; CDR3 protein: CASSLGTGENTEAFF
J gene: TRBJ1-3; clone size: NA; D gene: NA; V gene: TRBV4-1; CDR3 length: 17; CDR3 DNA: TGCGCCAGCAGCCAACTCCCCTTGGGAGGGGTTGGAAACACCATATATTTT; CDR3 protein: CASSQLPLGGVGNTIYF
J gene: TRBJ2-1; clone size: once; D gene: NA; V gene: TRBV30; CDR3 length: 16; CDR3 DNA: TGTGCCTGGAGTCACGGAGGGAGGGGGCCCTACAATGAGCAGTTCTTC; CDR3 protein: CAWSHGGRGPYNEQFF
J gene: TRBJ2-5; clone size: NA; D gene: NA; V gene: TRBV7-2; CDR3 length: 15; CDR3 DNA: TGTGCCAGCAGCTTAGGTGTGTTAACGAGCGAGACCCAGTACTTC; CDR3 protein: CASSLGVLTSETQYF
J gene: TRBJ2-7; clone size: NA; D gene: TRBD2; V gene: TRBV11-2; CDR3 length: 18; CDR3 DNA: TGTGCCAGCAGCTTATCTAGCGGGAGTCCCGCGGGGTACTACGAGCAGTACTTC; CDR3 protein: CASSLSSGSPAGYYEQYF
J gene: TRBJ1-1; clone size: NA; D gene: NA; V gene: TRBV5-1; CDR3 length: 11; CDR3 DNA: TGCGCCAGCGATACAGGGACTGAAGCTTTCTTT; CDR3 protein: CASDTGTEAFF
J gene: TRBJ1-5; clone size: few; D gene: NA; V gene: TRBV12-2; CDR3 length: 14; CDR3 DNA: TGTGCAAGTCGCTTAGCCGGGTACAATCAGCCCCAGCATTTT; CDR3 protein: CASRLAGYNQPQHF
J gene: TRBJ1-2; clone size: once; D gene: NA; V gene: TRBV11-2; CDR3 length: 13; CDR3 DNA: TGTGCCAGCAGCTTCGGCGGTGGCTATGGCTACACCTTC; CDR3 protein: CASSFGGGYGYTF
J gene: TRBJ2-5; clone size: NA; D gene: TRBD2; V gene: TRBV5-1; CDR3 length: 15; CDR3 DNA: TGCGCCAGCAGCCAGACTAGCGGGCACCAAGAGACCCAGTACTTC; CDR3 protein: CASSQTSGHQETQYF
J gene: TRBJ2-4; clone size: few; D gene: NA; V gene: TRBV19; CDR3 length: 14; CDR3 DNA: TGTGCCAGTAGTATGGTGGTGGCCAAAAACATTCAGTACTTC; CDR3 protein: CASSMVVAKNIQYF
J gene: TRBJ1-2; clone size: NA; D gene: TRBD1; V gene: TRBV7-2; CDR3 length: 15; CDR3 DNA: TGTGCCAGCAGCTTACCCGGACAGGGTAACTATGGCTACACCTTC; CDR3 protein: CASSLPGQGNYGYTF
J gene: TRBJ1-5; clone size: NA; D gene: NA; V gene: TRBV28; CDR3 length: 12; CDR3 DNA: TGTGCCAGCACAAGTGCGGGGGGGTTTCCGCATTTT; CDR3 protein: CASTSAGGFPHF
J gene: TRBJ1-2; clone size: NA; D gene: NA; V gene: TRBV5-6; CDR3 length: 14; CDR3 DNA: TGTGCCAGCAGCTTACCAACCTCTAACTATGGCTACACCTTC; CDR3 protein: CASSLPTSNYGYTF
J gene: TRBJ2-7; clone size: few; D gene: NA; V gene: TRBV6-6; CDR3 length: 15; CDR3 DNA: TGTGCCAGCAGTTACTCGAGGGCAGGCTCCTACGAGCAGTACTTC; CDR3 protein: CASSYSRAGSYEQYF
J gene: TRBJ2-7; clone size: once; D gene: TRBD1; V gene: TRBV5-1; CDR3 length: 15; CDR3 DNA: TGCGCCAGCAGCTTGGGCGGGACAGGAGTATACGAGCAGTACTTC; CDR3 protein: CASSLGGTGVYEQYF
J gene: TRBJ1-1; clone size: NA; D gene: NA; V gene: TRBV6-5; CDR3 length: 12; CDR3 DNA: TGTGCCAGCAGTTACCCACCTACTGAAGCTTTCTTT; CDR3 protein: CASSYPPTEAFF
J gene: TRBJ1-1; clone size: NA; D gene: NA; V gene: TRBV6-6; CDR3 length: 13; CDR3 DNA: TGTGCCAGCAGTTATACGGGGGAGGCTGAAGCTTTCTTT; CDR3 protein: CASSYTGEAEAFF
J gene: TRBJ2-1; clone size: NA; D gene: TRBD2; V gene: TRBV9; CDR3 length: 15; CDR3 DNA: TGTGCCAGCAGCCCACAACGGGGGGCCTACAATGAGCAGTTCTTC; CDR3 protein: CASSPQRGAYNEQFF
J gene: TRBJ2-7; clone size: NA; D gene: NA; V gene: TRBV2; CDR3 length: 12; CDR3 DNA: TGTGCCAGCAGGACAGACTCCTACGAGCAGTACTTC; CDR3 protein: CASRTDSYEQYF
J gene: TRBJ2-7; clone size: NA; D gene: TRBD2; V gene: TRBV6-1; CDR3 length: 14; CDR3 DNA: TGTGCCAGCAGTCCACACACGGGGGGTAACGAGCAGTACTTC; CDR3 protein: CASSPHTGGNEQYF
J gene: TRBJ2-2; clone size: NA; D gene: TRBD2; V gene: TRBV6-1; CDR3 length: 14; CDR3 DNA: TGTGCCAGCAGTGAGCGGGAGCAGTCCGGGGAGCTGTTTTTT; CDR3 protein: CASSEREQSGELFF
J gene: TRBJ1-2; clone size: NA; D gene: NA; V gene: TRBV4-1; CDR3 length: 15; CDR3 DNA: TGCGCCAGCAGCCCCGAGGGGAGGGGCAACTATGGCTACACCTTC; CDR3 protein: CASSPEGRGNYGYTF
J gene: TRBJ2-7; clone size: NA; D gene: TRBD2; V gene: TRBV6-5; CDR3 length: 14; CDR3 DNA: TGTGCCAGCAGTTCCGGACTAGGCACCTACGAGCAGTACTTC; CDR3 protein: CASSSGLGTYEQYF
J gene: TRBJ2-2; clone size: NA; D gene: NA; V gene: TRBV19; CDR3 length: 14; CDR3 DNA: TGTGCCAGTAGTATAGACCCGAACACCGGGGAGCTGTTTTTT; CDR3 protein: CASSIDPNTGELFF
J gene: TRBJ1-1; clone size: few; D gene: TRBD1; V gene: TRBV5-4; CDR3 length: 14; CDR3 DNA: TGTGCCAGCAGTCAGGGGGGCTTGGCCACTGAAGCTTTCTTT; CDR3 protein: CASSQGGLATEAFF
J gene: TRBJ1-2; clone size: few; D gene: NA; V gene: TRBV20-1; CDR3 length: 9; CDR3 DNA: TGCAGTGCCGCCGATGGCTACACCTTC; CDR3 protein: CSAADGYTF
J gene: TRBJ1-2; clone size: NA; D gene: TRBD1; V gene: TRBV28; CDR3 length: 19; CDR3 DNA: TGTGCCAGCAGTTTAAGTGGCGGGACAGGAGTCCTCGGTGTGTCCGGCTACACCTTC; CDR3 protein: CASSLSGGTGVLGVSGYTF
J gene: TRBJ2-7; clone size: NA; D gene: TRBD2; V gene: TRBV28; CDR3 length: 14; CDR3 DNA: TGTGCCAGCAGACCGGGACTAGCGGGAGTCGAGCAGTACTTC; CDR3 protein: CASRPGLAGVEQYF
J gene: TRBJ2-3; clone size: NA; D gene: TRBD2; V gene: TRBV5-1; CDR3 length: 17; CDR3 DNA: TGCGCCAGCAGCAATACCGGTAGCGGGAGGCGCACAGATACGCAGTATTTT; CDR3 protein: CASSNTGSGRRTDTQYF
J gene: TRBJ2-2; clone size: NA; D gene: TRBD2; V gene: TRBV4-2; CDR3 length: 17; CDR3 DNA: TGTGCCAGCAGCCAAGATTTAGCGCGGGGGACGACCGGGGAGCTGTTTTTT; CDR3 protein: CASSQDLARGTTGELFF
J gene: TRBJ1-2; clone size: few; D gene: NA; V gene: TRBV7-9; CDR3 length: 11; CDR3 DNA: TGTGCCAGCAGCATGGGACCTGGCTACACCTTC; CDR3 protein: CASSMGPGYTF
J gene: TRBJ2-2; clone size: NA; D gene: TRBD2; V gene: TRBV5-1; CDR3 length: 18; CDR3 DNA: TGCGCCAGCAGCCTGACTAGCGGGGGGTTCGCGAACACCGGGGAGCTGTTTTTT; CDR3 protein: CASSLTSGGFANTGELFF
J gene: TRBJ2-7; clone size: NA; D gene: TRBD2; V gene: TRBV23-1; CDR3 length: 13; CDR3 DNA: TGCGCCAGCAGTCAATATACTAGCGGCGAGCAGTACTTC; CDR3 protein: CASSQYTSGEQYF
J gene: TRBJ1-5; clone size: NA; D gene: NA; V gene: TRBV29-1; CDR3 length: 12; CDR3 DNA: TGCAGCGTAGCTCAGGCGGATCAGCCCCAGCATTTT; CDR3 protein: CSVAQADQPQHF
J gene: TRBJ2-1; clone size: NA; D gene: TRBD2; V gene: TRBV25-1; CDR3 length: 15; CDR3 DNA: TGTGCCAGCAGTGACCCGGGAGGGCCGAACAATGAGCAGTTCTTC; CDR3 protein: CASSDPGGPNNEQFF
J gene: TRBJ1-2; clone size: NA; D gene: NA; V gene: TRBV18; CDR3 length: 14; CDR3 DNA: TGTGCCAGCTCACCAGAGAGGGGTAACTATGGCTACACCTTC; CDR3 protein: CASSPERGNYGYTF
J gene: TRBJ2-1; clone size: NA; D gene: TRBD2; V gene: TRBV5-1; CDR3 length: 15; CDR3 DNA: TGCGCCAGCAGCCAACTAGCGGGCACCTACAATGAGCAGTTCTTC; CDR3 protein: CASSQLAGTYNEQFF
J gene: TRBJ2-7; clone size: NA; D gene: NA; V gene: TRBV5-1; CDR3 length: 15; CDR3 DNA: TGCGCCAGCAGCTTGTCAAGTTTGGACATCTACGAGCAGTACTTC; CDR3 protein: CASSLSSLDIYEQYF
J gene: TRBJ2-5; clone size: NA; D gene: NA; V gene: TRBV5-6; CDR3 length: 12; CDR3 DNA: TGTGCCAGCAGCCCGCCCCAAGAGACCCAGTACTTC; CDR3 protein: CASSPPQETQYF
J gene: TRBJ2-5; clone size: few; D gene: NA; V gene: TRBV27; CDR3 length: 13; CDR3 DNA: TGTGCCAGCAGTGCCTCAGGGCAAGAGACCCAGTACTTC; CDR3 protein: CASSASGQETQYF
J gene: TRBJ2-5; clone size: NA; D gene: NA; V gene: TRBV10-2; CDR3 length: 14; CDR3 DNA: TGCGCCAGCAGTGTCTCACAGCTTAAAGAGACCCAGTACTTC; CDR3 protein: CASSVSQLKETQYF
J gene: TRBJ1-5; clone size: NA; D gene: NA; V gene: TRBV7-2; CDR3 length: 14; CDR3 DNA: TGTGCCAGCAGCTCCGCTCGGGGCAATCAGCCCCAGCATTTT; CDR3 protein: CASSSARGNQPQHF
J gene: TRBJ1-5; clone size: NA; D gene: NA; V gene: TRBV15; CDR3 length: 12; CDR3 DNA: TGTGCCACCAGCTCCTTCAATCAGCCCCAGCATTTT; CDR3 protein: CATSSFNQPQHF
J gene: TRBJ2-7; clone size: NA; D gene: NA; V gene: TRBV7-9; CDR3 length: 16; CDR3 DNA: TGTGCCAGCAGCTTAGCGGGTTACACGGAAGGGGACGAGCAGTACTTC; CDR3 protein: CASSLAGYTEGDEQYF
J gene: TRBJ1-4; clone size: few; D gene: NA; V gene: TRBV6-5; CDR3 length: 13; CDR3 DNA: TGTGCCAGCAGGCCGGGTGGGAATGAAAAACTGTTTTTT; CDR3 protein: CASRPGGNEKLFF
J gene: TRBJ2-1; clone size: once; D gene: TRBD2; V gene: TRBV4-1; CDR3 length: 16; CDR3 DNA: TGCGCCAGCAGCCGATCCGGACTAGCGCGAACCAATGAGCAGTTCTTC; CDR3 protein: CASSRSGLARTNEQFF
J gene: TRBJ2-7; clone size: NA; D gene: TRBD1; V gene: TRBV27; CDR3 length: 16; CDR3 DNA: TGTGCCAGCAGTTTTCTCCTAAGGGGGCGCGGGCGGGAGCAGTACTTC; CDR3 protein: CASSFLLRGRGREQYF
J gene: TRBJ1-2; clone size: NA; D gene: TRBD1; V gene: TRBV5-1; CDR3 length: 14; CDR3 DNA: TGCGCCAGCAGCTTGGCCGGGACAGACCATGGCTACACCTTC; CDR3 protein: CASSLAGTDHGYTF
J gene: TRBJ1-3; clone size: NA; D gene: NA; V gene: TRBV2; CDR3 length: 16; CDR3 DNA: TGTGCCAGCAGTGGAGGCAACAGGGTTGCTGGAAACACCATATATTTT; CDR3 protein: CASSGGNRVAGNTIYF
J gene: TRBJ1-5; clone size: NA; D gene: NA; V gene: TRBV6-6; CDR3 length: 14; CDR3 DNA: TGTGCCAGCACCTATACCCTAGGGACTCAGCCCCAGCATTTT; CDR3 protein: CASTYTLGTQPQHF
J gene: TRBJ1-1; clone size: once; D gene: NA; V gene: TRBV28; CDR3 length: 13; CDR3 DNA: TGTGCCACCTTTTATTCCGTGAACACTGAAGCTTTCTTT; CDR3 protein: CATFYSVNTEAFF
J gene: TRBJ1-1; clone size: once; D gene: NA; V gene: TRBV4-1; CDR3 length: 12; CDR3 DNA: TGCGCCAGCAGCCAAACTGGATCTGAAGCTTTCTTT; CDR3 protein: CASSQTGSEAFF
J gene: TRBJ2-1; clone size: few; D gene: NA; V gene: TRBV9; CDR3 length: 15; CDR3 DNA: TGTGCCAGCAGTCAGGGGGACTTCTGGTATAATGAGCAGTTCTTC; CDR3 protein: CASSQGDFWYNEQFF
J gene: TRBJ2-1; clone size: NA; D gene: NA; V gene: TRBV7-8; CDR3 length: 13; CDR3 DNA: TGTGCCAGCAGCTTGCAGTACAACAATGAGCAGTTCTTC; CDR3 protein: CASSLQYNNEQFF
J gene: TRBJ2-7; clone size: NA; D gene: NA; V gene: TRBV29-1; CDR3 length: 12; CDR3 DNA: TGCAGCGCCAAGGGACCGCCGGGCGAGCAGTACTTC; CDR3 protein: CSAKGPPGEQYF